Below, 18 T cell receptor beta chains from the same sample are listed, as sequenced in a study of blood T cell repertoires in COVID-19. This table comes from immunoSEQ multiplex PCR, and its TCRdb copy is limited to in-frame clones, with some not included. The data contain under 500,000 clones, more than 85% of them singletons. The sequenced material came from peripheral blood. The source is a woman younger than 45 with acute or convalescent COVID-19.

The rearrangement joins TRBV28 to TRBJ1-1, with D possibly matching TRBD1 (6 bases). The germline gives CDR1 MDHEN, CDR2 SYDVKM. The CDR3 loop spans 15 amino acids. Trimming pared 6 bases from V and 4 bases from J, leaving 18 bases between. CDR3 amino acids: CASRPLQGGITEAFF. Here the CDR3 DNA reads TGTGCCAGCAGGCCATTGCAAGGGGGTATCACTGAAGCTTTCTTT.

This chain connects TRBV7-9 to TRBJ1-4, with TRBD1 matching 8 bases. The CDR3 has 17 amino acids. CDR1 and CDR2 from the germline V gene are SEHNR and FQNEAQ (reference sequence). J gave up 4 bases and V 0 bases, and 7 bases lay outside the gene matches. The CDR3 coding sequence is TGTGCCAGCAGCTTAGCCCGTGGACAGGGCGTTAATGAAAAACTGTTTTTT. This sequence encodes CASSLARGQGVNEKLFF.

This clone has more than one count but fewer than ten. The V and J genes are TRBV20-1 and TRBJ1-5; D is perhaps TRBD1 (5 bases). V lost 3 bases, J lost 3 bases, and 15 bases lay in between. The CDR3 sequence is 15 residues long. Germline loops: CDR1 DFQATT, CDR2 SNEGSKA (reference sequence). DNA for the CDR3: TGCAGTGCTAGTCTTCCGGGACTGCTCAATCAGCCCCAGCATTTT. Translation: CSASLPGLLNQPQHF.

V is TRBV10-2 and J is TRBJ2-1; possible D gene TRBD2, 6 bases. Germline V lookup: CDR1 WSHSY, CDR2 SAAADI. The CDR3 has 15 amino acids. The V and J ends lost 4 bases and 5 bases respectively, with 15 bases between them. The CDR3 spells CASSVLAGSNNEQFF. In DNA, the CDR3 is TGCGCCAGCAGTGTCCTTGCGGGGTCCAACAATGAGCAGTTCTTC.

V is TRBV7-9 and J is TRBJ2-1; 8 bases map to TRBD1. The germline V gene encodes CDR1 SEHNR and CDR2 FQNEAQ (reference sequence). The CDR3 runs 12 residues. J was trimmed by 8 bases and V by 6 bases; bases with no gene match: 3. CDR3 loop: CASSQTGDEQFF. Here the CDR3 DNA reads TGTGCCAGCAGTCAGACAGGGGATGAGCAGTTCTTC.

This clone was counted a single time. The rearrangement joins TRBV18 to TRBJ2-4; 9 nucleotides agree with TRBD1. V dropped 0 bases and J dropped 5; count of bases not matched to a gene: 5. CDR3 length: 16 amino acids. CDR1 and CDR2 from the germline V gene are KGHSH and LQKENI. The CDR3: CASSPPAGTGQNIQYF. In DNA, the CDR3 is TGTGCCAGCTCACCACCGGCAGGGACAGGGCAAAACATTCAGTACTTC.

The chain links TRBV2 to TRBJ2-5, with TRBD2 identical over 10 bases. This CDR3 is 15 amino acids long. The V segment lost 3 bases and the J segment 5 bases; nucleotides outside the gene matches: 6. Looked up from germline, CDR1 is SNHLY and CDR2 is FYNNEI. This CDR3 reads CASSDGSGGVETQYF. The CDR3 DNA follows: TGTGCCAGCAGTGACGGCAGCGGGGGGGTCGAGACCCAGTACTTC.

The V and J genes are TRBV6-1 and TRBJ1-5; 10 bases fit TRBD1. The CDR3 has 16 residues. The V segment lost 1 base and the J segment 4 bases; nucleotides outside the gene matches: 4. Per the germline V gene, CDR1 is MNHNS and CDR2 is SASEGT. CDR3 sequence (DNA): TGTGCCAGCAGTGAAGGGACAGGGGGGATAAATCAGCCCCAGCATTTT. This sequence encodes CASSEGTGGINQPQHF.

This chain links TRBV19 with TRBJ2-7; 8 bases align to TRBD1. Losses at the gene ends were 1 base for V and 5 bases for J; bases not matched to a gene: 10. The CDR3 is 16 residues long. Per germline, CDR1 LNHDA and CDR2 SQIVND (reference sequence). The DNA of the CDR3 is TGTGCCAGTAGTATAGGTGGACAGGGAAGACGTCACGAGCAGTACTTC. Translated: CASSIGGQGRRHEQYF.

Comments on this clone: The sample contains more than one DNA sequence encoding this CDR3. This chain uses TRBV10-3 with TRBJ1-2; a weak D match, TRBD1 (5 bases). Trimming took 2 bases from V and 2 from J, leaving 6 bases between them. The germline V gene has CDR1 ENHRY and CDR2 SYGVKD. The CDR3 loop spans 13 amino acids. CDR3 in amino acids: CAISETGNYGYTF. The CDR3 region has the DNA TGTGCCATCAGTGAGACAGGCAACTATGGCTACACCTTC.

The chain recombines TRBV30 with TRBJ1-1; no clear D. Trimming took off 0 bases at V and 7 bases at J, with 6 bases between the two ends. This CDR3 has 11 residues. Germline V CDR1 and CDR2: GTSNPN, SVGIG (reference sequence). The CDR3 DNA follows: TGTGCCTGGAGTGTAGCGGATGAAGCTTTCTTT. It codes for CAWSVADEAFF.

This clone was found a few times. The chain carries TRBV30 and TRBJ1-1; TRBD1 aligns across 8 bases. The CDR3 is 13 amino acids. Germline lookup yields CDR1 GTSNPN and CDR2 SVGIG (reference sequence). With V trimmed by 4 bases and J by 1 base, 2 bases remained unmatched. Here the CDR3 reads CAWKTGENTEAFF. The DNA for the CDR3 is TGTGCCTGGAAGACAGGGGAGAACACTGAAGCTTTCTTT.

V and J are TRBV6-6 and TRBJ2-7, with D perhaps TRBD1 (5 bases). Germline V gene data show CDR1 as MNHNY and CDR2 as SVGAGI (reference sequence). This CDR3 contains 11 residues. Trimming stripped 8 bases from V and 4 bases from J, with 9 bases between. The CDR3 coding sequence is TGTGCCAGCGGCAGGGTATACGAGCAGTACTTC. It translates to CASGRVYEQYF.

This clone was counted a single time. V is TRBV6-5 and J is TRBJ2-2, with TRBD1 identical over 9 bases. CDR3 length: 14 amino acids. J was trimmed by 6 bases and V by 5 bases; bases with no gene match: 4. Per germline, CDR1 MNHEY and CDR2 SVGAGI. In nucleotides, the CDR3 is TGTGCCAGCAGTCTCCGACAGGGGGCCGGGGAGCTGTTTTTT. It yields the protein CASSLRQGAGELFF.

The chain recombines TRBV15 with TRBJ1-3, with no clear D. This CDR3 has 15 residues. Germline V gene lookup returns CDR1 LNHNV and CDR2 YYDKDF (reference sequence). V was trimmed by 0 bases and J by 3 bases, leaving 9 bases between them. CDR3 DNA: TGTGCCACCAGCAGAGATCCGCGGGGTGGAAACACCATATATTTT. It codes for CATSRDPRGGNTIYF.

CDR3 in DNA: TGTGCCAGCAGCGCCCTGGTTAACTCAATAAACATTCAGTACTTC. Protein: CASSALVNSINIQYF. The V gene is TRBV2, the J gene TRBJ2-4; D is unclear. The germline V gene encodes CDR1 SNHLY and CDR2 FYNNEI. CDR3 length: 15 residues. V was shortened by 6 bases and J by 6 bases, with 18 bases between the two germline ends. Full variable domain (outside the CDR3, taken from reference TRBV2 and TRBJ2-4): EPEVTQTPSHQVTQMGQEVILRCVPISNHLYFYWYRQILGQKVEFLVSFYNNEISEKSEIFDDQFSVERPDGSNFTLKIRSTKLEDSAMYFCASSALVNSINIQYFGAGTRLSVL.

Worth noting for this clone: Other nucleotide sequences in the sample specify the same CDR3. The chain links TRBV20-1 to TRBJ1-3; unclear D gene. The CDR3 covers 11 residues. Germline CDR1 DFQATT, CDR2 SNEGSKA (reference sequence). V was shortened by 6 bases and J by 0 bases, with 3 bases between the two germline ends. The CDR3 region has the DNA TGCAGTGCCAGCTCTGGAAACACCATATATTTT. Translating gives CSASSGNTIYF.

This rearrangement joins TRBV6-5 to TRBJ2-2; tentatively, D is TRBD2 (5 bases). This CDR3 is built from 13 residues. The V and J ends lost 10 bases and 4 bases respectively, with 13 bases between them. Looked up from germline, CDR1 is MNHEY and CDR2 is SVGAGI. This CDR3 is CATGWAITGELFF. In DNA form, the CDR3 reads TGTGCCACGGGATGGGCTATCACCGGGGAGCTGTTTTTT.